The 20 T cell receptor beta chains below all came from one sample that was sequenced in a study of glioma-infiltrating T cells after dendritic cell vaccination. Measured with immunoSEQ multiplex PCR; TCRdb has only the in-frame clones, and not every one. This table has 95,000 or so clones, 85% appearing once. The sample here was blood, taken before dendritic cell vaccination. The source of these receptors is a human donor with glioblastoma.

V and J are TRBV27 and TRBJ2-2, with 10 bases identical to TRBD2. There are 14 residues in the CDR3. The germline gives CDR1 MNHEY, CDR2 SMNVEV (reference sequence). Trimming cost V 7 bases and J 7 bases; bases outside gene matches: 6. This CDR3 is CASTASGSIGELFF. The CDR3, as DNA: TGTGCCAGCACGGCTAGCGGGAGCATCGGGGAGCTGTTTTTT.

V usage is TRBV18 and J usage is TRBJ1-2; D gene uncertain. CDR3 length: 15 amino acids. The V and J ends lost 5 bases and 1 base respectively, with 14 bases between them. Germline CDR1 KGHSH, CDR2 LQKENI. The CDR3 nucleotides read TGTGCCAGCTCAATAGGCCGCCAGGTTAACTATGGCTACACCTTC. Its translation is CASSIGRQVNYGYTF.

The chain uses TRBV14 and TRBJ2-5; 11 bases map to TRBD2. V shed 3 bases, J shed 5 bases, and the junction held 5 bases outside the gene matches. CDR3 length equals 15 residues. The germline CDR1 and CDR2 sequences are SGHDN and FVKESK. This CDR3 reads CASSHRTSGSETQYF. Here the CDR3 DNA reads TGTGCCAGCAGCCACCGGACTAGCGGGTCGGAGACCCAGTACTTC.

The chain combines TRBV29-1 with TRBJ2-7, with TRBD1 as a possible D gene (6 bases). CDR1 and CDR2 (germline): SQVTM, ANQGSEA. Between the trimmed V and J ends, which lost 6 bases and 0 bases, there was a span of 15 bases. This CDR3 is built from 14 residues. As DNA, the CDR3 is TGCAGCGTAAAAGGGGGTGGCAGCTCCTACGAGCAGTACTTC. Its translation: CSVKGGGSSYEQYF.

The CDR3 is CASSPPDRPYGYTF. The CDR3 bases are TGTGCCAGCAGCCCGCCGGACAGGCCCTATGGCTACACCTTC. The gene calls are TRBV9 and TRBJ1-2; TRBD1 matches 7 bases. Germline CDR1 reads SGDLS; CDR2 reads YYNGEE. V lost 4 bases to trimming and J lost 4 bases; unmatched junction nucleotides: 7. The CDR3 sequence is 14 residues long.

In this sample, this clone turned up a few times. This sequence joins TRBV10-3 and TRBJ2-7; TRBD2 matches at 7 bases. CDR1 is ENHRY, CDR2 SYGVKD, per germline. This CDR3 spans 14 amino acids. After removal of 7 bases from V and 2 bases from J, the junction contained 8 bases not matched to a gene. CDR3 nucleotide sequence: TGTGCCATCACCGAGCAGCGGGGCCCCTACGAGCAGTACTTC. Encoded protein: CAITEQRGPYEQYF.

The gene calls are TRBV7-5 and TRBJ2-5; the table's D call of TRBD1 was not tested on the DNA. TRBV7-5 is labeled a pseudogene. The CDR3 length is 16 residues. The CDR3 is CVRSSHQGEYQETQYF. CDR3 nucleotide sequence: TGTGTCAGAAGCTCCCACCAGGGTGAGTACCAAGAGACCCAGTACTTC.

This chain joins TRBV7-9 and TRBJ2-7, with D perhaps matching TRBD2 (6 bases). The CDR3 is 14 residues long. V lost 1 base, J lost 4 bases, and 11 bases lay in between. Germline CDR1 and CDR2: SEHNR and FQNEAQ (reference sequence). The CDR3 sequence is CASSLEAGRYEQYF. In DNA, the CDR3 is TGTGCCAGCAGCTTAGAGGCAGGGAGGTACGAGCAGTACTTC. Complete variable domain (other parts from reference TRBV7-9 and TRBJ2-7): DTGVSQNPRHKITKRGQNVTFRCDPISEHNRLYWYRQTLGQGPEFLTYFQNEAQLEKSRLLSDRFSAERPKGSFSTLEIQRTEQGDSAMYLCASSLEAGRYEQYFGPGTRLTVT.

The chain carries TRBV2 and TRBJ1-3; D is ambiguous. Germline V gene sequence: CDR1 SNHLY, CDR2 FYNNEI. The V and J ends lost 10 bases and 4 bases respectively, with 17 bases between them. This CDR3 contains 14 residues. The CDR3 region has the DNA TGTGCCACCCTTGGGCAGATACGGGGAAACACCATATATTTT. The encoded protein is CATLGQIRGNTIYF.

This chain uses TRBV9 with TRBJ1-1; D is possibly TRBD1 (6 bases). Trimming stripped 3 bases from V and 2 bases from J, with 14 bases between. Germline V lookup: CDR1 SGDLS, CDR2 YYNGEE. CDR3 length equals 15 residues. The CDR3 DNA reads as TGTGCCAGCAGCGCGCATAACAGGGTAAACACTGAAGCTTTCTTT. It codes for CASSAHNRVNTEAFF.

The genes are TRBV7-9 and TRBJ1-4; 9 nucleotides match TRBD1. This CDR3 has 16 amino acids. CDR1 SEHNR and CDR2 FQNEAQ come from the germline V gene (reference sequence). The V gene end was trimmed by 1 base and the J gene end by 7 bases; junction bases not matched to a gene: 7. CDR3 amino acids: CASSLGTGTGSEKLFF. The DNA of the CDR3 is TGTGCCAGCAGCTTAGGGACCGGGACAGGGAGTGAAAAACTGTTTTTT.

The rearrangement joins TRBV9 to TRBJ2-1; D gene unclear. From germline, CDR1 is SGDLS and CDR2 YYNGEE. V was clipped by 3 bases and J by 3 bases, with 13 bases between them. The CDR3 loop spans 15 amino acids. CDR3 region: CASSGSLEHYNEQFF. The CDR3 coding sequence is TGTGCCAGCAGCGGGTCGTTAGAGCACTACAATGAGCAGTTCTTC.

J is TRBJ1-2 and V is TRBV29-1; perhaps TRBD1 as D (5 bases). The CDR3 is 12 amino acids. CDR1 SQVTM and CDR2 ANQGSEA come from the germline V gene. The V gene lost 3 bases and the J gene lost 6 bases, with 11 bases spanning the gap. In DNA, the CDR3 is TGCAGCGTTGACCGTCAGGGTGATGGCTACACCTTC. This sequence encodes CSVDRQGDGYTF.

The CDR3 here is CASSLGAGGSYNSPLHF. The CDR3 DNA reads as TGCGCCAGCAGCTTAGGGGCAGGGGGCAGTTATAATTCACCCCTCCACTTT. The J gene is TRBJ1-6, the V gene TRBV5-1, with 8 bases aligning to TRBD1. J lost 4 bases, V lost 2 bases, and 8 bases had no gene match. The CDR3 length is 17 residues. Germline values: CDR1 SGHRS, CDR2 YFSETQ. Filled out from reference TRBV5-1 and TRBJ1-6, the complete variable domain reads KAGVTQTPRYLIKTRGQQVTLSCSPISGHRSVSWYQQTPGQGLQFLFEYFSETQRNKGNFPGRFSGRQFSNSRSEMNVSTLELGDSALYLCASSLGAGGSYNSPLHFGNGTRLTVT.

V is TRBV6-5 and J is TRBJ2-3, with 8 nucleotides matching TRBD2. The CDR3 runs 15 residues. Unmatched junction bases numbered 9, after V lost 6 bases and J lost 4 bases. Germline CDR1 is MNHEY and CDR2 is SVGAGI. The CDR3 bases are TGTGCCAGCAGAGTGGTAGCGGGAAGGGCAGATACGCAGTATTTT. This encodes CASRVVAGRADTQYF.

V usage is TRBV30 and J usage is TRBJ2-1; tentatively, D is TRBD2 (5 bases). Germline V gives CDR1 GTSNPN, CDR2 SVGIG (reference sequence). V lost 2 bases to trimming and J lost 4 bases, with 9 bases between them. The CDR3 has 13 residues. Here the CDR3 DNA reads TGTGCCTGGAGTCCGGACTCTTACAATGAGCAGTTCTTC. Its translation: CAWSPDSYNEQFF. Using reference TRBV30 and TRBJ2-1 for the parts outside the CDR3, the full variable domain is SQTIHQWPATLVQPVGSPLSLECTVEGTSNPNLYWYRQAAGRGLQLLFYSVGIGQISSEVPQNLSASRPQDRQFILSSKKLLLSDSGFYLCAWSPDSYNEQFFGPGTRLTVL.

CDR3 region: CASSLRTGAMNTEAFF. The DNA for the CDR3 is TGCGCCAGCAGCTTGCGAACAGGGGCGATGAACACTGAAGCTTTCTTT. The V and J genes are TRBV5-1 and TRBJ1-1; TRBD1 aligns across 7 bases. Trimming removed 1 base from V and 0 bases from J; junction bases left unmatched: 6. From germline, CDR1 is SGHRS and CDR2 YFSETQ. CDR3 length equals 16 residues. Drawing the rest from reference TRBV5-1 and TRBJ1-1, the complete variable domain is KAGVTQTPRYLIKTRGQQVTLSCSPISGHRSVSWYQQTPGQGLQFLFEYFSETQRNKGNFPGRFSGRQFSNSRSEMNVSTLELGDSALYLCASSLRTGAMNTEAFFGQGTRLTVV.

This sequence joins TRBV5-4 and TRBJ1-1; D unresolved. CDR1 is SGHNT, CDR2 YYREEE, per germline (reference sequence). The CDR3 runs to 13 residues. Deletions cut 5 bases from V and 7 bases from J, with 15 bases between. The CDR3 DNA follows: TGTGCCAGCAGACCCCCAGGTAGGATTGAAGCTTTCTTT. Its protein product is CASRPPGRIEAFF.

This clone has just one count. The rearrangement uses TRBV6-1 and TRBJ1-2, with D perhaps TRBD1 (6 bases). Per germline, CDR1 MNHNS and CDR2 SASEGT. The V end was cut by 6 bases, the J end by 0 bases, with 11 bases between. The CDR3 runs to 14 residues. The chain's CDR3 is CASSPRDTNYGYTF. CDR3 sequence (DNA): TGTGCCAGCAGCCCCCGGGACACTAACTATGGCTACACCTTC.

The gene calls are TRBV18 and TRBJ2-2; 9 bases are a match to TRBD2. The CDR3 has 16 amino acids. Germline V gene data show CDR1 as KGHSH and CDR2 as LQKENI. V lost 0 bases and J lost 4; bases outside the gene matches: 3. The CDR3 sequence: CASSPPGLATTGELFF. For the CDR3, the DNA is TGTGCCAGCTCACCACCAGGACTAGCGACCACCGGGGAGCTGTTTTTT. The entire variable domain, with the rest obtained from reference TRBV18 and TRBJ2-2, is as follows: NAGVMQNPRHLVRRRGQEARLRCSPMKGHSHVYWYRQLPEEGLKFMVYLQKENIIDESGMPKERFSAEFPKEGPSILRIQQVVRGDSAAYFCASSPPGLATTGELFFGEGSRLTVL.